The 28 T cell receptor beta chains presented below share a single source sample, sequenced in a study of blood T cells in healthy people across ages. Primers used in a second PCR of roughly 6 to 11 cycles were a sample-barcoded 5' primer and a J-beta primer mix. TCRdb recomputed calls from the 5' RACE reads with MiXCR, one row per CDR3 protein. This table has around 900,000 distinct CDR3 sequences, 45% to 60% appearing once. The sequenced sample consisted of blood. The receptors come from a woman aged 55-70 years in good health.

The chain couples TRBV7-2 to TRBJ2-4; TRBD2 matches 12 bases. CDR3 length equals 16 residues. The V gene's germline CDR1 is SGHTA and CDR2 FQGNSA. Germline trimming cut 6 bases from V and 9 bases from J; bases unmatched to any gene: 12. This CDR3 is CASRETSGRIQGIQYF. Written as DNA, the CDR3 is TGTGCCAGCAGGGAGACTAGCGGGAGAATCCAGGGCATTCAGTACTTC.

This rearrangement joins TRBV28 to TRBJ2-4; TRBD1 agrees at 9 bases. With the DNA end fitting TRBJ2-7 better, the J assignment may be wrong. From germline, CDR1 is MDHEN and CDR2 SYDVKM. This CDR3 contains 15 residues. In DNA, the CDR3 is TGTGCCAGCAGTTCCGTTACAGGGGGCTTTGACGAGCAGTACTTC. The encoded protein is CASSSVTGGFDEQYF.

The table lists this clonotype with a few counts. The rearrangement joins TRBV29-1 to TRBJ2-1; D ambiguous. V shed 6 bases and J shed 4 bases, with 16 bases lying between them. This CDR3 spans 14 amino acids. In germline, CDR1 is SQVTM, CDR2 ANQGSEA. The DNA for the CDR3 is TGCAGCGTGACCCGGCAGGCGAAATACAATGAGCAGTTCTTC. This translates into CSVTRQAKYNEQFF.

Regarding this clonotype: Relative to the germline gene, one junction end is altered; a read error may explain this. V gene TRBV27 combines with J gene TRBJ2-3; 7 nucleotides line up with TRBD1. CDR1 is MNHEY, CDR2 SMNVEV, per germline (reference sequence). CDR3 length equals 15 residues. Written as DNA, the CDR3 is TGTGCCGGCAGTTTATCACAGGGGTTCGGAGATACGCAGTATTTT. It yields the protein CAGSLSQGFGDTQYF.

V is TRBV19 and J is TRBJ2-6, with no clear D. V shed 3 bases and J shed 0 bases, with 12 bases lying between them. CDR1 LNHDA and CDR2 SQIVND come from the germline V gene (reference sequence). The CDR3 extends over 17 amino acids. As DNA, the CDR3 is TGTGCCAGTAGTATTCGGCTAACATTCTCTGGGGCCAACGTCCTGACTTTC. Translation gives CASSIRLTFSGANVLTF.

This clonotype was seen repeatedly, ten times or more. The DNA of the CDR3 is TGCAGCGTTGAAGACGGGGGATCCTACGAGCAGTACTTC. It yields the protein CSVEDGGSYEQYF. The V call is TRBV29-1, the J call TRBJ2-7; tentatively, D is TRBD2 (6 bases). With 0 bases removed from V and 1 base from J, the gap between germline ends came to 7 bases. Germline V CDR1 and CDR2: SQVTM, ANQGSEA. The CDR3 consists of 13 residues.

This chain connects TRBV20-1 to TRBJ1-2, with no clear D. The CDR3 length is 14 residues. Germline assignment: CDR1 DFQATT and CDR2 SNEGSKA (reference sequence). Trimming pared 6 bases from V and 6 bases from J, leaving 20 bases between. The CDR3 bases are TGCAGTGCCGAGAAGGGCCTAGGGAGGAATGGCTACACCTTC. Its translation: CSAEKGLGRNGYTF.

Note on this clonotype: Its ends do not fully match the called genes, so a read error is possible. The chain employs TRBV20-1 and TRBJ2-5, with D maybe TRBD2 (5 bases). This CDR3 spans 14 amino acids. Germline CDR1 and CDR2: DFQATT and SNEGSKA (reference sequence). CDR3 nucleotide sequence: TGCAGTGCTAGCCTCCGCCGGGGAAAAGAGGCCCAGTACTTC. It translates to CSASLRRGKEAQYF.

This clonotype was observed a handful of times. The chain couples TRBV6-5 to TRBJ2-1; TRBD2 might be the D (6 bases). CDR1 MNHEY and CDR2 SVGAGI come from the germline V gene. This CDR3 is 15 amino acids long. V shed 2 bases and J shed 2 bases, with 10 bases lying between them. CDR3: CASSYGTRPYNEQFF. DNA for the CDR3: TGTGCCAGCAGTTACGGGACTCGCCCCTACAATGAGCAGTTCTTC.

V is TRBV7-2 and J is TRBJ1-2; no clear D gene. The CDR3 runs to 14 residues. The V end was cut by 3 bases, the J end by 2 bases, with 10 bases between. Germline CDR1 SGHTA, CDR2 FQGNSA. The CDR3 region is CASSLDLFNYGYTF. The CDR3 coding sequence is TGTGCCAGCAGCTTGGATCTCTTCAACTATGGCTACACCTTC.

This clonotype has more than one count but fewer than ten. The chain uses TRBV24-1 and TRBJ2-5; no reliable D call. Trimming stripped 5 bases from V and 3 bases from J, with 9 bases between. CDR3 size: 13 residues. The germline gives CDR1 KGHDR, CDR2 SFDVKD. CDR3 DNA sequence: TGTGCCACCAGTGGATCCAGGAAAGAGACCCAGTACTTC. Its protein product is CATSGSRKETQYF.

This clonotype was counted a few times. The chain uses TRBV29-1 and TRBJ2-3; 9 bases agree with TRBD2. V was clipped by 7 bases and J by 0 bases; unmatched bases: 8. The germline gives CDR1 SQVTM, CDR2 ANQGSEA. The CDR3 loop spans 15 amino acids. CDR3 in DNA: TGCAGCGGAAGATCTAGCGGGGATAGCACAGATACGCAGTATTTT. Translated: CSGRSSGDSTDTQYF.

The table lists this clonotype with a few counts. The chain employs TRBV4-1 and TRBJ2-3; TRBD2 is a possible D gene (6 bases). The CDR3 spans 15 residues. Germline loops: CDR1 MGHRA, CDR2 YSYEKL. Trimming pared 4 bases from V and 1 base from J, leaving 12 bases between. The CDR3 coding sequence is TGCGCCAGCAGCCCATTGGGCGGGGGCACAGATACGCAGTATTTT. It specifies CASSPLGGGTDTQYF.

V gene TRBV20-1 combines with J gene TRBJ2-2; TRBD2 aligns across 8 bases. With V trimmed by 5 bases and J by 6 bases, 5 bases remained unmatched. Germline V gene sequence: CDR1 DFQATT, CDR2 SNEGSKA (reference sequence). This CDR3 comprises 13 residues. The CDR3, as DNA: TGCAGTGCTTTAGCGGGGAGCGCCGGGGAGCTGTTTTTT. Translation: CSALAGSAGELFF.

Of note for this clonotype: A read error is possible here, since a much larger clone lies one base away. The chain links TRBV11-2 to TRBJ2-7, with D maybe TRBD1 (7 bases). Trimming took off 5 bases at V and 10 bases at J, with 24 bases between the two ends. The CDR3 consists of 15 residues. CDR1 and CDR2 (germline): SGHAT, FQNNGV. CDR3: CASSQTRQGREAQYF. The CDR3 coding sequence is TGTGCCAGCAGCCAGACACGACAGGGTAGGGAGGCCCAGTACTTC. The whole variable domain, remainder taken from reference TRBV11-2 and TRBJ2-7, is EAGVAQSPRYKIIEKRQSVAFWCNPISGHATLYWYQQILGQGPKLLIQFQNNGVVDDSQLPKDRFSAERLKGVDSTLKIQPAKLEDSAVYLCASSQTRQGREAQYFGPGTRLTVT.

The chain uses TRBV27 and TRBJ1-2, with D uncertain. Germline lookup yields CDR1 MNHEY and CDR2 SMNVEV (reference sequence). The CDR3 runs 14 residues. Deletions cut 3 bases from V and 2 bases from J, with 10 bases between. CDR3 DNA sequence: TGTGCCAGCAGTTTTGGCAGGCTCAACTATGGCTACACCTTC. Protein product: CASSFGRLNYGYTF.

The sample holds a few counts of this clonotype. CDR3 nucleotides: TGCAGCGCAAGACAGGGCCGGACAGATACGCAGTATTTT. This encodes CSARQGRTDTQYF. V and J are TRBV29-1 and TRBJ2-3; TRBD1 matches 7 bases. Germline V CDR1 and CDR2: SQVTM, ANQGSEA. The J segment lost 3 bases and the V segment lost 7 bases, leaving 7 bases of the junction unmatched. The CDR3 runs 13 residues.

The chain joins TRBV3-1 to TRBJ2-5; D could derive from TRBD1 or TRBD2 (5 bases each). Germline-derived CDR1 and CDR2 are LGHDT and YNNKEL (reference sequence). The CDR3 is 13 amino acids. Trimming shortened V by 6 bases and J by 5 bases, and 13 bases separated the two germline ends. Here the CDR3 DNA reads TGTGCCAGCAGTGGGGCAGAGGGGGAGACCCAGTACTTC. Protein sequence: CASSGAEGETQYF.

The CDR3 DNA sequence: TGCGCCAGCAGCCCACGGACTAGCGGGAGGGGTACGGGGGGCTACGAGCAGTACTTC. Its translation is CASSPRTSGRGTGGYEQYF. V and J are TRBV4-1 and TRBJ2-7; TRBD2 matches 15 bases. V was pared by 4 bases and J by 3 bases, with 13 bases of the junction left unmatched. The CDR3 has 19 amino acids. Germline V gene data show CDR1 as MGHRA and CDR2 as YSYEKL.

This clonotype was observed once. The rearrangement uses TRBV28 and TRBJ2-7; maybe TRBD1 (5 bases). CDR3 length: 14 amino acids. Germline lookup yields CDR1 MDHEN and CDR2 SYDVKM. V dropped 3 bases and J dropped 6 bases, with 15 bases sitting between them. The CDR3 reads CASSLTAPPCEQYF. The DNA of the CDR3 is TGTGCCAGCAGTTTGACAGCACCACCGTGCGAGCAGTACTTC.

V is TRBV6-1 and J is TRBJ2-7; TRBD2 agrees at 8 bases. J gave up 3 bases and V 6 bases, and 7 bases lay outside the gene matches. The CDR3 has 14 amino acids. The germline CDR1 and CDR2 sequences are MNHNS and SASEGT. The CDR3 is CASRGVAGNYEQYF. CDR3 coding DNA: TGTGCCAGCAGAGGGGTAGCGGGAAACTACGAGCAGTACTTC.

The rearrangement links TRBV20-1 to TRBJ2-3; 7 bases are shared with TRBD2. V shed 0 bases and J 0 bases; nucleotides not matched to a gene: 9. Germline V CDR1 and CDR2: DFQATT, SNEGSKA (reference sequence). This CDR3 region has 17 residues. The CDR3 loop reads CSAREGLAAPSTDTQYF. CDR3 nucleotides: TGCAGTGCTAGAGAAGGGCTAGCGGCCCCTAGCACAGATACGCAGTATTTT.

The chain recombines TRBV30 with TRBJ2-6; D call uncertain. V was cut by 5 bases and J by 0 bases, with 8 bases left in between. This CDR3 region has 14 residues. Per the germline V gene, CDR1 is GTSNPN and CDR2 is SVGIG (reference sequence). The CDR3 bases are TGTGCCTGGGACCGGAGCTCTGGGGCCAACGTCCTGACTTTC. Residues: CAWDRSSGANVLTF.

The genes are TRBV6-1 and TRBJ1-1, with D unresolved. This CDR3 is 13 amino acids long. The germline gives CDR1 MNHNS, CDR2 SASEGT. V was pared by 4 bases and J by 4 bases, with 10 bases between. The CDR3 sequence is CASSAQARTEAFF. CDR3 coding DNA: TGTGCCAGCAGTGCCCAGGCGCGCACTGAAGCTTTCTTT.

V gene TRBV7-2 combines with J gene TRBJ2-7; 10 bases agree with TRBD2. V was pared by 5 bases and J by 3 bases, with 7 bases of the junction left unmatched. The germline V gene encodes CDR1 SGHTA and CDR2 FQGNSA. There are 15 residues in the CDR3. CDR3 bases: TGTGCCAGCAGCCTACAGCGGGGGGGAAACTACGAGCAGTACTTC. Its protein is CASSLQRGGNYEQYF.

This rearrangement joins TRBV15 to TRBJ2-2; D uncertain. CDR1 and CDR2 from the germline V gene are LNHNV and YYDKDF (reference sequence). CDR3 length: 17 residues. V lost 0 bases and J 6 bases, leaving 17 bases between the germline ends. The CDR3 spells CATSRDPARGAPGELFF. Here the CDR3 DNA reads TGTGCCACCAGCAGAGATCCGGCGAGAGGTGCCCCCGGGGAGCTGTTTTTT. Supplemented by reference TRBV15 and TRBJ2-2, the full variable domain reads DAMVIQNPRYQVTQFGKPVTLSCSQTLNHNVMYWYQQKSSQAPKLLFHYYDKDFNNEADTPDNFQSRRPNTSFCFLDIRSPGLGDTAMYLCATSRDPARGAPGELFFGEGSRLTVL.

The chain joins TRBV4-1 to TRBJ2-6, with 9 positions matching TRBD1. Looked up from germline, CDR1 is MGHRA and CDR2 is YSYEKL. After removal of 2 bases from V and 0 bases from J, the junction contained 2 bases not matched to a gene. The CDR3 has 17 residues. CDR3 nucleotides: TGCGCCAGCAGCCAACCGACAGGGGGCTCTGGGGCCAACGTCCTGACTTTC. Translation gives CASSQPTGGSGANVLTF.

The chain links TRBV5-1 to TRBJ2-1; 9 nucleotides align to TRBD1. Germline-derived CDR1 and CDR2 are SGHRS and YFSETQ. The CDR3 has 16 residues. Losses at the gene ends were 3 bases for V and 5 bases for J; bases not matched to a gene: 9. The CDR3 nucleotides read TGCGCCAGCAGCTCCGCCGGGACAGGGCTACACAATGAGCAGTTCTTC. Translation gives CASSSAGTGLHNEQFF.